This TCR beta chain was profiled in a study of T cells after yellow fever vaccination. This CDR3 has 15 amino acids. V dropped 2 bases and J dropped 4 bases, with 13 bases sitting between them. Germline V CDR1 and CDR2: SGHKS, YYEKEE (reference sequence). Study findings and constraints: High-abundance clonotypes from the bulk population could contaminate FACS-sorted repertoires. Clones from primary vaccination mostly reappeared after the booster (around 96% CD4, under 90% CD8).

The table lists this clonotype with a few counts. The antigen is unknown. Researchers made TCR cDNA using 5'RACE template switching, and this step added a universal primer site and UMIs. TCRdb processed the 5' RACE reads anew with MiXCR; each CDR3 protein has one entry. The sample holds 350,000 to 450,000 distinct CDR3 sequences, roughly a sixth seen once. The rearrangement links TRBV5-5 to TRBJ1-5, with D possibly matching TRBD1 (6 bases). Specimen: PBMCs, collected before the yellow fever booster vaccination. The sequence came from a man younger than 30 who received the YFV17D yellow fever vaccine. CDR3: CASSLTGRGNQPQHF. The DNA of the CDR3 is TGTGCCAGCAGCTTAACAGGGAGAGGAAATCAGCCCCAGCATTTT.